The 5 T cell receptor beta chains below all came from one sample that was sequenced in a study of T cells after yellow fever vaccination. TCRdb called the 5' RACE reads again in MiXCR, with one record for every CDR3 protein. The repertoire has 500,000 to 700,000 distinct CDR3 sequences, roughly a fifth of them found once; the top ten carry more than 13%. The sample in question was PBMCs, obtained 15 days after the yellow fever booster vaccination. The receptors derive from a man aged 30 to 39 who received the YFV17D yellow fever vaccine.

The V call is TRBV14, the J call TRBJ2-1; TRBD2 matches 7 bases. Germline V gives CDR1 SGHDN, CDR2 FVKESK. The CDR3 runs 16 residues. J gave up 8 bases and V 2 bases, and 12 bases lay outside the gene matches. The CDR3 coding sequence is TGTGCCAGCAGCCAAAGCAGCGGGAAGTTAGTCTATGAGCAGTTCTTC. It translates to CASSQSSGKLVYEQFF.

V is TRBV7-2 and J is TRBJ1-2; possible D gene TRBD1, 5 bases. V was trimmed by 1 base and J by 4 bases, leaving 10 bases between them. CDR3 length equals 14 residues. Germline-derived CDR1 and CDR2 are SGHTA and FQGNSA. The CDR3 loop is CASSLGQGFYGYTF. The CDR3 coding sequence is TGTGCCAGCAGCTTAGGTCAGGGTTTCTATGGCTACACCTTC.

This clonotype was picked up a small number of times. The genes are TRBV7-9 and TRBJ1-6; 8 positions match TRBD1. The CDR3 runs 15 residues. The V gene end was trimmed by 4 bases and the J gene end by 6 bases; junction bases not matched to a gene: 5. Germline loops: CDR1 SEHNR, CDR2 FQNEAQ (reference sequence). The CDR3 coding sequence is TGTGCCAGCAGCTCGGACAGGGATTCTAATTCACCCCTCCACTTT. It encodes CASSSDRDSNSPLHF.

This clonotype occurred a few times. The chain recombines TRBV29-1 with TRBJ2-1; the D gene is possibly TRBD2 (5 bases). Looked up from germline, CDR1 is SQVTM and CDR2 is ANQGSEA. CDR3 length: 15 residues. The chain's CDR3 is CSYEGGYRSYNEQFF. CDR3 sequence (DNA): TGCAGTTACGAAGGCGGGTACCGCTCCTACAATGAGCAGTTCTTC.

This clonotype was detected a few times. The rearrangement joins TRBV20-1 to TRBJ1-5; 7 bases map to TRBD1. Losses at the gene ends were 0 bases for V and 7 bases for J; bases not matched to a gene: 6. Germline lookup yields CDR1 DFQATT and CDR2 SNEGSKA (reference sequence). The CDR3 length is 14 residues. Written as DNA, the CDR3 is TGCAGTGCTAGAGATCCCCAGGGGGGACAGCCCCAGCATTTT. Amino acid sequence: CSARDPQGGQPQHF.